This T cell receptor beta chain came from a study of cytomegalovirus exposure and HLA in healthy donors. Study-level results: Clusters of TCRs from the first cohort tended to co-occur in the 100 to 150 validation repertoires (as a later analysis found). Most TCRs appeared rarely, but some public TCRs recurred in many donors. The study labeled 150 or so TCR beta chains cytomegalovirus-associated.

TCRdb's table, derived via immunoSEQ multiplex PCR, lists solely in-frame clones and lacks some. Of 130,000 to 150,000 clones in the sample, 87% were seen once. On this clone: The antigen remains undetermined.

The receptor was isolated from a man between 18 and 29 years old in good health and CMV-seropositive. The sequencing input was PBMCs.

CDR3 in DNA: TGTGCCGGAGGAGTCAAAGGGCCCCAGCATTTT. Residues: CAGGVKGPQHF. V usage is TRBV30 and J usage is TRBJ1-5; D not certain. The germline CDR1 and CDR2 sequences are GTSNPN and SVGIG (reference sequence). V was shortened by 8 bases and J by 9 bases, with 14 bases between the two germline ends. The CDR3 spans 11 residues.